Following are 9 T cell receptor beta chains from one sample sequenced in a study of T cell repertoires in cytomegalovirus infection (dated by TCRdb to the late 2010s). The listed sequencing device is Illumina HiSeq 1500. Starting from the raw public reads, TCRdb applied fastp trimming at Q25, assembled clones with MiXCR and retained in-frame beta chains. Each entry is one CDR3 protein sequence, shown with its most common DNA and genes. This sample gives roughly 600,000 distinct CDR3 sequences in total; roughly 26% of them show up just once. The top ten constitute under 8.5% of the sample. The source material was CD8+ T cells from PBMCs. These receptors were collected from a human donor in good health (CMV status not recorded). Some clones in this sample may be carry-over from other donors' samples.

This clonotype was detected many times. The chain uses TRBV7-6 and TRBJ1-1; 10 bases map to TRBD1. The junction had 5 bases not matched to a gene; V was cut back by 2 bases and J by 8 bases. Per germline, CDR1 SGHVS and CDR2 FNYEAQ. This CDR3 spans 14 amino acids. The CDR3 spells CASSLTPGQGEAFF. CDR3 nucleotides: TGTGCCAGCAGCTTAACTCCGGGACAGGGGGAAGCTTTCTTT.

The CDR3 nucleotides read TGTGCCAGCGCTCTGAGGGCGACCGGGGAGCTGTTTTTT. Its translation is CASALRATGELFF. The genes are TRBV27 and TRBJ2-2; D possibly corresponds to TRBD2 (5 bases). Germline CDR1 is MNHEY and CDR2 is SMNVEV (reference sequence). V was clipped by 8 bases and J by 5 bases, with 12 bases between them. The CDR3 spans 13 residues.

Comment on this clonotype: The junction and the germline gene differ at one end; a read error may be behind it. V and J are TRBV28 and TRBJ1-1; TRBD1 might be the D (5 bases). Germline CDR1 and CDR2: MDHEN and SYDVKM. The CDR3 totals 14 residues. In DNA form, the CDR3 reads TGTGGCAGCAGTTTAGGGGCGATGAACACTGAAGCTTTCTTT. This encodes CGSSLGAMNTEAFF.

This clonotype showed up many times. The junction shows a germline mismatch at one end, possibly a read error. The chain links TRBV5-6 to TRBJ2-3, with TRBD1 matching 11 bases. The CDR3 loop spans 13 amino acids. The germline gives CDR1 SGHDT, CDR2 YYEEEE. This CDR3 is CASSYGQGALHLF. The CDR3 DNA sequence: TGTGCCAGCAGCTATGGACAGGGGGCTCTTCATCTATTT.

CDR3 loop: CASSELEGIGTNEKLFF. In DNA, the CDR3 is TGTGCCAGCAGTGAATTGGAAGGGATCGGCACTAATGAAAAACTGTTTTTT. The chain links TRBV25-1 to TRBJ1-4; D not resolved. V lost 1 base and J 2 bases, leaving 14 bases between the germline ends. CDR3 length: 17 residues. Germline-derived CDR1 and CDR2 are MGHDK and SYGVNS.

CDR3 sequence: CASSPIPQGYQETQYF. The CDR3 bases are TGTGCCAGCAGTCCCATTCCCCAGGGCTATCAAGAGACCCAGTACTTC. The J gene is TRBJ2-5, the V gene TRBV12-3 or TRBV12-4, with D perhaps TRBD1 (5 bases). The V end lost 5 bases, the J end lost 2 bases, and 18 bases lay between the germline ends. The CDR3 covers 16 residues.

The chain links TRBV20-1 to TRBJ2-1; 10 bases map to TRBD2. The J segment lost 9 bases and the V segment lost 0 bases, leaving 11 bases of the junction unmatched. CDR1 and CDR2 from the germline V gene are DFQATT and SNEGSKA (reference sequence). This CDR3 comprises 16 residues. The CDR3: CSARDTLAGVWAEQFF. DNA of the CDR3: TGCAGTGCTAGAGATACGCTAGCGGGGGTTTGGGCTGAGCAGTTCTTC.

V usage is TRBV20-1 and J usage is TRBJ2-1, with D perhaps matching TRBD1 (6 bases). The length of the CDR3 is 15 residues. Germline CDR1 is DFQATT and CDR2 is SNEGSKA (reference sequence). The V end lost 3 bases, the J end lost 0 bases, and 12 bases lay between the germline ends. In DNA, the CDR3 is TGCAGTGCTAGGGAGACAGGCTACTCCTACAATGAGCAGTTCTTC. Its protein is CSARETGYSYNEQFF.

This clonotype was seen repeatedly, ten times or more. The V call is TRBV7-2, the J call TRBJ2-3, with 13 bases fitting TRBD2. Germline CDR1 reads SGHTA; CDR2 reads FQGNSA. This CDR3 spans 13 amino acids. Germline trimming cut 11 bases from V and 2 bases from J; bases unmatched to any gene: 1. Here the CDR3 DNA reads TGTGCCGGACTAGCGGGGGCCACAGATACGCAGTATTTT. Translation: CAGLAGATDTQYF.